The 20 T cell receptor beta chains listed next were all sequenced from one sample in a study of cytomegalovirus exposure and HLA in healthy donors. Data came from immunoSEQ multiplex PCR; TCRdb stores just in-frame clones and leaves some out. The sample shows about 400,000 clones, about nine tenths of them seen only once. Sequenced: PBMCs. The receptors here all came from a woman in her late teens or twenties in good health and CMV-seronegative.

The chain combines TRBV6-5 with TRBJ1-5; weak D call: TRBD1 (5 bases). Looked up from germline, CDR1 is MNHEY and CDR2 is SVGAGI. V lost 6 bases and J 6 bases, leaving 15 bases between the germline ends. The CDR3 covers 14 residues. This CDR3 is CASRPTAPGQPQHF. The CDR3 DNA sequence: TGTGCCAGCAGACCGACAGCCCCAGGTCAGCCCCAGCATTTT.

This sequence joins TRBV7-5 and TRBJ2-7; TRBD2, as called in the table, went unchecked against the DNA. TRBV7-5 is reported as a pseudogene. The CDR3 runs 13 residues. CDR3 residues: CVQARGTLHEQYF. CDR3 sequence (DNA): TGTGTCCAAGCCCGGGGGACTCTCCACGAGCAGTACTTC.

The chain links TRBV28 to TRBJ2-7; D may be TRBD2 (7 bases). The CDR3 length is 14 residues. Germline values: CDR1 MDHEN, CDR2 SYDVKM. The V and J ends lost 5 bases and 2 bases respectively, with 13 bases between them. The CDR3: CASSRGAGPYEQYF. The CDR3 region has the DNA TGTGCCAGCAGTCGGGGGGCGGGACCCTACGAGCAGTACTTC.

This chain connects TRBV6-5 to TRBJ2-7; D uncertain. The CDR3 extends over 14 amino acids. The germline CDR1 and CDR2 sequences are MNHEY and SVGAGI. V was pared by 2 bases and J by 6 bases, with 14 bases between. The chain's CDR3 is CASSYATDSSEQYF. The CDR3 DNA follows: TGTGCCAGCAGTTACGCCACGGATAGCAGCGAGCAGTACTTC.

This clone was picked up one time. This chain joins TRBV2 and TRBJ2-1, with D perhaps matching TRBD1 (6 bases). Germline CDR1 is SNHLY and CDR2 is FYNNEI. The CDR3 has 14 amino acids. The V end was cut by 4 bases, the J end by 10 bases, with 17 bases between. The CDR3 is CASSVEGGPREQFF. In nucleotides, the CDR3 is TGTGCCAGCAGTGTGGAAGGGGGACCCCGGGAGCAGTTCTTC. Full variable domain (missing parts from reference TRBV2 and TRBJ2-1): EPEVTQTPSHQVTQMGQEVILRCVPISNHLYFYWYRQILGQKVEFLVSFYNNEISEKSEIFDDQFSVERPDGSNFTLKIRSTKLEDSAMYFCASSVEGGPREQFFGPGTRLTVL.

This clone was detected only once. The rearrangement links TRBV7-9 to TRBJ2-1; 8 bases agree with TRBD2. Trimming took 8 bases from V and 6 from J; bases not matched to a gene: 15. Per germline, CDR1 SEHNR and CDR2 FQNEAQ (reference sequence). The CDR3 sequence is 16 residues long. This chain's CDR3 is CASALGTAGVSNEQFF. For the CDR3, the DNA is TGTGCCAGCGCCCTGGGTACAGCGGGAGTAAGCAATGAGCAGTTCTTC.

The genes are TRBV28 and TRBJ1-2; the match to TRBD1 covers 7 bases. The germline V gene has CDR1 MDHEN and CDR2 SYDVKM. The CDR3 contains 14 residues. The V and J ends lost 6 bases and 1 base, in that order; junction bases with no gene match: 5. CDR3 residues: CASRTGINNYGYTF. In DNA, the CDR3 is TGTGCCAGCAGGACAGGGATAAATAACTATGGCTACACCTTC.

The genes are TRBV19 and TRBJ2-7; TRBD1 matches at 7 bases. Trimming cost V 6 bases and J 2 bases; bases outside gene matches: 7. CDR3 length equals 14 residues. CDR1 is LNHDA, CDR2 SQIVND, per germline (reference sequence). The CDR3 protein is CASRSRDRPYEQYF. In nucleotides, the CDR3 is TGTGCCAGTAGGAGTCGGGACAGACCCTACGAGCAGTACTTC.

This clone was counted once. The chain combines TRBV5-4 with TRBJ1-2; D may be TRBD1 (6 bases). The V end was cut by 7 bases, the J end by 1 base, with 17 bases between. Germline-derived CDR1 and CDR2 are SGHNT and YYREEE (reference sequence). This CDR3 contains 15 residues. CDR3 protein: CASGGGGNGNYGYTF. The CDR3 nucleotides read TGTGCCAGCGGAGGGGGAGGGAACGGTAACTATGGCTACACCTTC.

The CDR3 DNA follows: TGTGCCAGCAGTTACAATCGTTTGGGGGGCACTGAAGCTTTCTTT. This sequence encodes CASSYNRLGGTEAFF. The chain has TRBV6-6 and TRBJ1-1, with D maybe TRBD1 (5 bases). CDR3 length: 15 amino acids. Per germline, CDR1 MNHNY and CDR2 SVGAGI (reference sequence). Trimming pared 2 bases from V and 4 bases from J, leaving 14 bases between.

DNA for the CDR3: TGTGCCAGCAGGACCGGGACAGGGGGCGCCGATACGCAGTATTTT. Its protein is CASRTGTGGADTQYF. The chain couples TRBV6-1 to TRBJ2-3, with 12 positions matching TRBD1. CDR1 and CDR2 (germline): MNHNS, SASEGT. The length of the CDR3 is 15 residues. Losses at the gene ends were 6 bases for V and 6 bases for J; bases not matched to a gene: 7.

The V and J genes are TRBV11-2 and TRBJ2-1, with D tentatively TRBD1 (6 bases). Germline V lookup: CDR1 SGHAT, CDR2 FQNNGV. The CDR3 sequence is 15 residues long. Trimming stripped 3 bases from V and 7 bases from J, with 16 bases between. The CDR3 region has the DNA TGTGCCAGCAGCTTTGGGGCAGGGGTTCCGAATGAGCAGTTCTTC. Translated, it gives CASSFGAGVPNEQFF.

Only one count was recorded for this clone. The J gene is TRBJ2-2, the V gene TRBV5-1, with D perhaps matching TRBD2 (5 bases). Per germline, CDR1 SGHRS and CDR2 YFSETQ. Trimming pared 0 bases from V and 3 bases from J, leaving 9 bases between. This CDR3 is built from 15 residues. Here the CDR3 reads CASSLGGSHTGELFF. CDR3 nucleotides: TGCGCCAGCAGCTTGGGAGGGAGTCACACCGGGGAGCTGTTTTTT.

The chain couples TRBV29-1 to TRBJ2-3, with D unresolved. V was cut by 7 bases and J by 1 base, with 9 bases left in between. Per germline, CDR1 SQVTM and CDR2 ANQGSEA. This CDR3 contains 12 residues. The DNA of the CDR3 is TGCAGCGGAACTGTCGGCACAGATACGCAGTATTTT. Translating it yields CSGTVGTDTQYF.

This chain uses TRBV2 with TRBJ2-7; 12 bases match TRBD2. The CDR3 loop spans 16 amino acids. V trimming: 3 bases; J trimming: 7 bases; junction bases outside the gene matches: 10. Germline V CDR1 and CDR2: SNHLY, FYNNEI. The CDR3: CASSEQATSGRGEQYF. The CDR3 nucleotides read TGTGCCAGCAGTGAGCAGGCGACTAGCGGGAGAGGTGAGCAGTACTTC.

This clone was recorded only once. The CDR3 nucleotides read TGTGCCAGCAGTGCGAGACTAGCGGGGACAACAGATACGCAGTATTTT. Translation gives CASSARLAGTTDTQYF. V gene TRBV6-4 combines with J gene TRBJ2-3, with 11 nucleotides matching TRBD2. V shed 4 bases and J 3 bases; nucleotides not matched to a gene: 6. Germline lookup yields CDR1 MRHNA and CDR2 SNTAGT. The CDR3 length is 16 residues.

This clone occurred once. The chain couples TRBV10-2 to TRBJ2-1, with D unresolved. The CDR3 extends over 13 amino acids. Trimming pared 5 bases from V and 7 bases from J, leaving 12 bases between. Germline CDR1 and CDR2: WSHSY and SAAADI. CDR3 coding DNA: TGCGCCAGCAGTCCGGTTGATTGGAATGAGCAGTTCTTC. Translated: CASSPVDWNEQFF.

This sequence joins TRBV9 and TRBJ2-3, with D uncertain. The V end lost 0 bases, the J end lost 6 bases, and 5 bases lay between the germline ends. CDR1 and CDR2 from the germline V gene are SGDLS and YYNGEE. The CDR3 has 12 residues. CDR3 bases: TGTGCCAGCAGCGTAGGTGAGGATACGCAGTATTTT. This sequence encodes CASSVGEDTQYF.

The J gene is TRBJ2-3, the V gene TRBV30; 10 bases agree with TRBD2. V gave up 0 bases and J gave up 1 base; unmatched junction bases: 10. The germline V gene has CDR1 GTSNPN and CDR2 SVGIG (reference sequence). This CDR3 contains 18 residues. The CDR3 DNA reads as TGTGCCTGGAGTGTAGGGATAGCGGGGGGCCTGGGCACAGATACGCAGTATTTT. Encoded protein: CAWSVGIAGGLGTDTQYF.

The gene calls are TRBV27 and TRBJ1-2, with a possible D match to TRBD1 (5 bases). In germline, CDR1 is MNHEY, CDR2 SMNVEV (reference sequence). CDR3 length: 13 amino acids. Trimming pared 3 bases from V and 6 bases from J, leaving 11 bases between. This CDR3 reads CASSFSGKHGYTF. The CDR3 DNA follows: TGTGCCAGCAGTTTTTCAGGGAAGCATGGCTACACCTTC.